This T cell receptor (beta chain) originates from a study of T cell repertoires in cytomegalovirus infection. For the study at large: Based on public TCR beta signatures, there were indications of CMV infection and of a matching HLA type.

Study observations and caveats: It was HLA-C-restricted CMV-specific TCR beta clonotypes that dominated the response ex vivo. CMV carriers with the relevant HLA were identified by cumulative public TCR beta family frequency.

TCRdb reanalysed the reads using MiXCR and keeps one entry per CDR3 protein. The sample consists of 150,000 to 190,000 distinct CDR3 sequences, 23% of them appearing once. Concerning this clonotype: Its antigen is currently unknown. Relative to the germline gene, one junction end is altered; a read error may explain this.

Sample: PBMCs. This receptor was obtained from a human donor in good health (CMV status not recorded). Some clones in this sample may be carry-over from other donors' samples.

CDR3 amino acids: CASCYSTSLNTEAFF. The CDR3, as DNA: TGTGCCAGCTGTTACTCGACCAGCCTTAACACTGAAGCTTTCTTT. The chain couples TRBV6-2 or TRBV6-3 to TRBJ1-1, with unresolved D. The CDR3 has 15 residues. Germline V gene sequence: CDR1 MNHEY, CDR2 SVGEGT.